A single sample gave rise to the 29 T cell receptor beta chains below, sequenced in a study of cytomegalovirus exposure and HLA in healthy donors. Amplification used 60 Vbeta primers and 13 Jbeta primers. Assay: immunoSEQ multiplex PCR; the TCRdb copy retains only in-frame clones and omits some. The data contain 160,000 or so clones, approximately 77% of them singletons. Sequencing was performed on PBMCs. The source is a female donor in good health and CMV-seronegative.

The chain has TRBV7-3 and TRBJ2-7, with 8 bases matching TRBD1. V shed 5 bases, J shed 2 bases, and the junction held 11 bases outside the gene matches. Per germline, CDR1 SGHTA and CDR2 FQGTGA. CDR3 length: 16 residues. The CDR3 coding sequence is TGTGCCAGCAGCATAGCAGGGGGACAGGCCCCCTACGAGCAGTACTTC. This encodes CASSIAGGQAPYEQYF.

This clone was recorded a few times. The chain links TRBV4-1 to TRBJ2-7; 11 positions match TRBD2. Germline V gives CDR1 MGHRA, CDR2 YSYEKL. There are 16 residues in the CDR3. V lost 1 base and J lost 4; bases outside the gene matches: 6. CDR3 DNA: TGCGCCAGCAGCCAAGGGGCTAGCGGGGGGAGTTACGAGCAGTACTTC. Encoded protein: CASSQGASGGSYEQYF.

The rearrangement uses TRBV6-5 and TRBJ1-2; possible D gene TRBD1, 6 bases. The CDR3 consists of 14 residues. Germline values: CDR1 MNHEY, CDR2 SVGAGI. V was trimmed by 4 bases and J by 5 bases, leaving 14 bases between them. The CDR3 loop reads CASSLNRDPYGYTF. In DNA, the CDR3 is TGTGCCAGCAGTTTAAACAGGGATCCATATGGCTACACCTTC.

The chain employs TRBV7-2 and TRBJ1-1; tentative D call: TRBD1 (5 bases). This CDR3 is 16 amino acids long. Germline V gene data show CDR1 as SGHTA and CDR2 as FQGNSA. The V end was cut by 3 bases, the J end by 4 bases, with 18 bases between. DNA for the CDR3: TGTGCCAGCAGCTTTAAGCAGGCAGAGGGACTCACTGAAGCTTTCTTT. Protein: CASSFKQAEGLTEAFF.

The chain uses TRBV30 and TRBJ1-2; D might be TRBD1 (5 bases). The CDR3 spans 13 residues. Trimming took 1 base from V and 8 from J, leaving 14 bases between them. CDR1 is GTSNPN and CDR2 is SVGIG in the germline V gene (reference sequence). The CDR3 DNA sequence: TGTGCCTGGAGTGCCCAGGGTGACGGGGGCTACACCTTC. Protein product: CAWSAQGDGGYTF.

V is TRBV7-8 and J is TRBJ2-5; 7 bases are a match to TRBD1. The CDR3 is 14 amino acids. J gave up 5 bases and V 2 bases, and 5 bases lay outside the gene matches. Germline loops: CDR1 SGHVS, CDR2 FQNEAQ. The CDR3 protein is CASSLQGEGETQYF. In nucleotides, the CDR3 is TGTGCCAGCAGCTTACAGGGGGAAGGGGAGACCCAGTACTTC.

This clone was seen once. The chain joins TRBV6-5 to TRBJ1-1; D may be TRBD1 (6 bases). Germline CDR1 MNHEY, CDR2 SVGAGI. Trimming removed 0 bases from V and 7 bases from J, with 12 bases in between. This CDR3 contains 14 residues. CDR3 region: CASSYSFQGNEAFF. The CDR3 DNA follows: TGTGCCAGCAGTTACTCCTTTCAGGGGAATGAAGCTTTCTTT.

CDR3 sequence: CASSQGDLRTYEQYF. CDR3 nucleotides: TGCGCCAGCAGCCAAGGTGACTTAAGAACCTACGAGCAGTACTTC. The chain recombines TRBV4-1 with TRBJ2-5; no definite D call. The last part of the DNA fits TRBJ2-7 better; the J call may be wrong. The CDR3 length is 15 residues. CDR1 and CDR2 from the germline V gene are MGHRA and YSYEKL.

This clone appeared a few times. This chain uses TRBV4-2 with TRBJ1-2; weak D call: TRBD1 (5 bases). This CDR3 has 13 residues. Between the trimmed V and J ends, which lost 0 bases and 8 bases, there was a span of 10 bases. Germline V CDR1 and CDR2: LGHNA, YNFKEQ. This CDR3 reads CASSQDREDGYTF. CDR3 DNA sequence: TGTGCCAGCAGCCAAGACAGGGAAGACGGCTACACCTTC.

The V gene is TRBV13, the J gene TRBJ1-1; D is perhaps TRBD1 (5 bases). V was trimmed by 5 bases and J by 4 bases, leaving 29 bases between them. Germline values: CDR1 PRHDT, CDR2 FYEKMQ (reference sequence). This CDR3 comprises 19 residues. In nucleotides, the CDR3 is TGTGCCAGCAGCCCATTATCGGGTTCTTTAGTGGGGGGGACCACTGAAGCTTTCTTT. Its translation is CASSPLSGSLVGGTTEAFF.

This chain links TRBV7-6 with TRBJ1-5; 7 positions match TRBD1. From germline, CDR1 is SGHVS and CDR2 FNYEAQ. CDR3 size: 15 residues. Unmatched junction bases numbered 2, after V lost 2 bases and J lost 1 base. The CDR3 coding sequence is TGTGCCAGCAGCTTATCGACAGGGAGCAATCAGCCCCAGCATTTT. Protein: CASSLSTGSNQPQHF.

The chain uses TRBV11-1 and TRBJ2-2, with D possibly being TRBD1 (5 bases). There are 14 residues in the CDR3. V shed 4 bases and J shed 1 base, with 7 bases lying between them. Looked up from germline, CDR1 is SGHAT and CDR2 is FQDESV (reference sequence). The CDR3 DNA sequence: TGTGCCAGCAGCTCGACAGTGAACACCGGGGAGCTGTTTTTT. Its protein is CASSSTVNTGELFF.

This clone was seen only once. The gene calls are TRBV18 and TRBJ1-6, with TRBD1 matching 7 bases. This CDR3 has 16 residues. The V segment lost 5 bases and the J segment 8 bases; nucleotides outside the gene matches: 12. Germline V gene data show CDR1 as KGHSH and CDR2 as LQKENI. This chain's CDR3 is CASSRSADRAYSPLHF. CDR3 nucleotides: TGTGCCAGCTCAAGGTCGGCTGACAGGGCCTATTCACCCCTCCACTTT.

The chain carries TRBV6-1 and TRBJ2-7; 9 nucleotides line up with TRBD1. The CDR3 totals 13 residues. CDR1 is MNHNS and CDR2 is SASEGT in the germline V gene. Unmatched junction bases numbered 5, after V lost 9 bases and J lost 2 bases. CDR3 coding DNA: TGTGCCAGTACGGACAGGGGCCCCTACGAGCAGTACTTC. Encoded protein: CASTDRGPYEQYF.

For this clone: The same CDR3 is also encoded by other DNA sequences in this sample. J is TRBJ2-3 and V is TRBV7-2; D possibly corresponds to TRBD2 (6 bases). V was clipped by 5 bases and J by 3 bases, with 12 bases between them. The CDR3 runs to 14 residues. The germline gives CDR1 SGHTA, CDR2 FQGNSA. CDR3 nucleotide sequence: TGTGCCAGCAGCCTTCGGAGGGGTACAGATACGCAGTATTTT. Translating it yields CASSLRRGTDTQYF. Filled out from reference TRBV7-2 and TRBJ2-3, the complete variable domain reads GAGVSQSPSNKVTEKGKDVELRCDPISGHTALYWYRQSLGQGLEFLIYFQGNSAPDKSGLPSDRFSAERTGGSVSTLTIQRTQQEDSAVYLCASSLRRGTDTQYFGPGTRLTVL.

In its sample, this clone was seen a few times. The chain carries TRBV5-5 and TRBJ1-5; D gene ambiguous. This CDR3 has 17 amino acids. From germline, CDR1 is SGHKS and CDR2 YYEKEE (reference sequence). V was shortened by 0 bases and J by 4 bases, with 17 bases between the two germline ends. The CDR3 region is CASSLANRPTGNQPQHF. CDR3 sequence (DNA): TGTGCCAGCAGCTTGGCCAATCGGCCGACGGGGAATCAGCCCCAGCATTTT.

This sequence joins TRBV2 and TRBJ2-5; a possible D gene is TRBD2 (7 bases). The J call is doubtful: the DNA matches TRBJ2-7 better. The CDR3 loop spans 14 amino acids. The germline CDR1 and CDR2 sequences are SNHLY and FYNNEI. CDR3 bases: TGTGCCAGCAGCTCAAGAGGGGGGGGAGGCGAGCAGTACTTC. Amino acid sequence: CASSSRGGGGEQYF.

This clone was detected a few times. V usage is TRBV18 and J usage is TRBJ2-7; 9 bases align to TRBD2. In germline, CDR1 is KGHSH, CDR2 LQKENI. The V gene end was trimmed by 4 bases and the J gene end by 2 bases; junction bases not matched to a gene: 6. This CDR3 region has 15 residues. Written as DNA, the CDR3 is TGTGCCAGCTCACTCCAGCGGGAGGCCCCCTACGAGCAGTACTTC. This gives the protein CASSLQREAPYEQYF.

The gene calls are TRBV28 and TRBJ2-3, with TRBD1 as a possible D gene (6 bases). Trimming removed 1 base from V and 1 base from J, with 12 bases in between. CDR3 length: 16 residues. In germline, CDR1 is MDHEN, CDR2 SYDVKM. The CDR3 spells CASSLSVGGRTDTQYF. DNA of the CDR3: TGTGCCAGCAGTTTATCGGTAGGGGGACGCACAGATACGCAGTATTTT.

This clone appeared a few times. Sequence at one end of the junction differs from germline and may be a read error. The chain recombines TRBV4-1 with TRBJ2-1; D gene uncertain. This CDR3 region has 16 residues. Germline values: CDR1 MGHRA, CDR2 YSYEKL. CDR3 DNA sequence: TGTGCCAGCAGCCTAGATAGTACGAGCTCCTACAATGAGCAGTTCTTC. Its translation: CASSLDSTSSYNEQFF.

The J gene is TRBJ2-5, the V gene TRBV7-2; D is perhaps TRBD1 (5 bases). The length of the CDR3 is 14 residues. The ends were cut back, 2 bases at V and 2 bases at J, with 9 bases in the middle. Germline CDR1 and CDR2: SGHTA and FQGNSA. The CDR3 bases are TGTGCCAGCAGCTTAAGTAGGGGACAAGAGACCCAGTACTTC. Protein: CASSLSRGQETQYF.

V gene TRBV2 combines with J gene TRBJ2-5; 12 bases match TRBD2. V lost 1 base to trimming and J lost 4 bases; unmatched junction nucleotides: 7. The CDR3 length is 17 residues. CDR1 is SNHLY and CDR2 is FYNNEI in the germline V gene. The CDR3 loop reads CASSEGRLAGVTETQYF. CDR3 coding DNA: TGTGCCAGCAGTGAAGGCAGACTAGCGGGAGTCACAGAGACCCAGTACTTC.

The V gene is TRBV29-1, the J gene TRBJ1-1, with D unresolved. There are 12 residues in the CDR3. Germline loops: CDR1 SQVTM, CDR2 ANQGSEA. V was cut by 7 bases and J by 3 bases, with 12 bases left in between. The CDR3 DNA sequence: TGCAGCGGCTTAGTCGGGGACACTGAAGCTTTCTTT. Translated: CSGLVGDTEAFF.

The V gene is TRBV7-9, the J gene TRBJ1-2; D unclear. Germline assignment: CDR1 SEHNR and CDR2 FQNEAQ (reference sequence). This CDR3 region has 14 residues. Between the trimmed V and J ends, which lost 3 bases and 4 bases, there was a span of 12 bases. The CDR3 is CASSFNTGTYGYTF. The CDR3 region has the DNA TGTGCCAGCAGCTTTAATACGGGTACCTATGGCTACACCTTC.

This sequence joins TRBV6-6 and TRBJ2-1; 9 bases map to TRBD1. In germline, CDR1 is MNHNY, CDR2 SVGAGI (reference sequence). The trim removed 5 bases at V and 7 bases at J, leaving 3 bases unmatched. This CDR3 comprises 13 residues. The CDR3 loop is CASSPTGGNEQFF. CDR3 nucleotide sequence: TGTGCCAGCAGTCCGACAGGGGGAAATGAGCAGTTCTTC.

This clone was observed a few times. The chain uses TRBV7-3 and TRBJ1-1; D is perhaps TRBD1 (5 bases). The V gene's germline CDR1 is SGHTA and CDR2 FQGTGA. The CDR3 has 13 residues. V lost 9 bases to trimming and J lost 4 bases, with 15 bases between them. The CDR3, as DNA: TGTGCCAGTCACCTCGTCAGGGCCACTGAAGCTTTCTTT. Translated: CASHLVRATEAFF.

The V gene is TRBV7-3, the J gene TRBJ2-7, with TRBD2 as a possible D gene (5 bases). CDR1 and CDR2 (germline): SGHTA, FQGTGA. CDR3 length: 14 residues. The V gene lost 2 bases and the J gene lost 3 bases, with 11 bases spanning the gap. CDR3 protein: CASSLGGAGYEQYF. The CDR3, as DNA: TGTGCCAGCAGCTTAGGAGGAGCTGGCTACGAGCAGTACTTC.

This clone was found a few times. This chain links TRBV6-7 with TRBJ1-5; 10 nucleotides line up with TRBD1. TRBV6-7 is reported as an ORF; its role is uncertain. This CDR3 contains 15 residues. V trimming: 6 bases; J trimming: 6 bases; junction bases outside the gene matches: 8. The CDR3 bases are TGTGCCAGCAGCCCCGGGACAGGGGAGAGTCAGCCCCAGCATTTT. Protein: CASSPGTGESQPQHF.

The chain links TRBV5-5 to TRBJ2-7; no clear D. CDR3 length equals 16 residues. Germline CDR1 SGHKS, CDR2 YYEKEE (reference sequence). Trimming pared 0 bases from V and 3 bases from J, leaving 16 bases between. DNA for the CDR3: TGTGCCAGCAGCTTGGGACACCTCACCCCTATCTACGAGCAGTACTTC. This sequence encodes CASSLGHLTPIYEQYF.